This T cell receptor (beta chain) was observed in a study of T cell repertoires in cytomegalovirus infection. Whole-study findings and limits: Totalled public TCR beta family frequency picked out people who carried CMV plus the relevant HLA.

In TCRdb, the reads were re-called with MiXCR into one record per CDR3 protein. The sample records some 240,000 distinct CDR3 sequences, over 15% being singletons. This CDR3 has 13 amino acids. V shed 1 base and J shed 13 bases, with 11 bases lying between them. CDR1 is SGHTA, CDR2 FQGNSA, per germline. In this sample, this clonotype turned up many times. Its antigen is still unknown. The chain couples TRBV7-2 to TRBJ1-6; no firm D call. The sequencing sample was made of CD8+ T cells from PBMCs. The clonotype comes from a human donor in good health (CMV status not recorded). Some clones in this sample may be carry-over from other donors' samples. CDR3 region: CASSLEGMRPLHF. CDR3 nucleotide sequence: TGTGCCAGCAGCTTAGAGGGAATGAGGCCCCTCCACTTT. The full variable domain, in which reference TRBV7-2 and TRBJ1-6 provide the parts outside the CDR3, is GAGVSQSPSNKVTEKGKDVELRCDPISGHTALYWYRQSLGQGLEFLIYFQGNSAPDKSGLPSDRFSAERTGGSVSTLTIQRTQQEDSAVYLCASSLEGMRPLHFGNGTRLTVT.